The 14 T cell receptor beta chains listed next were all sequenced from one sample in a study of blood T cell repertoires in COVID-19 (dated by TCRdb to the early 2020s). Preparation of the library involved the immunoSEQ multiplex PCR assay. This is the immuneACCESS table as TCRdb keeps it, with only in-frame sequences that have V and J called. A part of the clones is gone; compared with another copy, unresolved V genes explain less than half, and the rest is unexplained. For this sample the table gives about 140,000 clones, of which about nine tenths were detected only once. The top ten clones comprise about 11% of the sample. Sequencing used peripheral blood. The source is a man aged 45-65 years with active or convalescent COVID-19.

This sequence joins TRBV7-3 and TRBJ1-6; 7 bases align to TRBD1. The CDR3 consists of 19 residues. With V trimmed by 9 bases and J by 4 bases, 21 bases remained unmatched. CDR1 is SGHTA, CDR2 FQGTGA, per germline. This chain's CDR3 is CARQVNGRGVCGYNSPLHF. The CDR3 region has the DNA TGTGCCAGGCAAGTTAATGGCAGGGGGGTATGCGGGTATAATTCACCCCTCCACTTT.

V gene TRBV6-2 or TRBV6-3 combines with J gene TRBJ2-7; D not resolved. V lost 0 bases and J lost 6, with 6 bases in between. The CDR3 loop spans 12 amino acids. CDR1 MNHEY and CDR2 SVGEGT come from the germline V gene. CDR3 in DNA: TGTGCCAGCAGTTACTCCTATGGCGAGCAGTACTTC. The encoded protein is CASSYSYGEQYF.

This sequence joins TRBV27 and TRBJ1-1, with D possibly TRBD1 on 5 matching bases. V shed 5 bases and J shed 8 bases, with 24 bases lying between them. The germline CDR1 and CDR2 sequences are MNHEY and SMNVEV (reference sequence). The CDR3 length is 16 residues. CDR3 DNA sequence: TGTGCCAGCAGTCTTTCCCCCACAGGCCTGCCGTTAGAAGCTTTCTTT. The encoded protein is CASSLSPTGLPLEAFF.

The CDR3 reads CASSSTGRTSSYEQYF. The CDR3 DNA follows: TGCGCCAGCAGCTCTACGGGACGGACTAGCTCCTACGAGCAGTACTTC. The V call is TRBV5-1, the J call TRBJ2-7, with 7 positions matching TRBD2. CDR1 and CDR2 from the germline V gene are SGHRS and YFSETQ. There are 16 residues in the CDR3. The junction had 9 bases not matched to a gene; V was cut back by 3 bases and J by 0 bases.

The rearrangement joins TRBV4-3 to TRBJ1-2, with D tentatively TRBD1 (5 bases). The CDR3 consists of 14 residues. The germline V and J ends were trimmed by 1 base and 6 bases, with 12 bases remaining between them. In germline, CDR1 is LGHNA, CDR2 YSLEER. CDR3 nucleotides: TGCGCCAGCAGCCAAGTAGGGTGGGGGGATGGCTACACCTTC. Encoded protein: CASSQVGWGDGYTF.

This clone was seen a handful of times. The chain employs TRBV28 and TRBJ1-6; possible D gene TRBD1, 6 bases. CDR1 and CDR2 from the germline V gene are MDHEN and SYDVKM. The length of the CDR3 is 15 residues. Trimming stripped 8 bases from V and 9 bases from J, with 20 bases between. The CDR3 sequence is CASAAGTPPSSPLHF. The CDR3 DNA reads as TGTGCCAGCGCCGCCGGGACACCGCCTTCTTCACCCCTCCACTTT.

This clone has a single count. V usage is TRBV28 and J usage is TRBJ1-4; a possible D gene is TRBD1 (5 bases). Trimming left V 2 bases short and J 0 bases short, with 7 bases between. Germline CDR1 is MDHEN and CDR2 is SYDVKM. CDR3 length equals 15 residues. CDR3: CASSLGGATNEKLFF. The CDR3 nucleotides read TGTGCCAGCAGTTTAGGAGGGGCAACTAATGAAAAACTGTTTTTT.

The chain recombines TRBV5-5 with TRBJ1-4; 8 nucleotides match TRBD1. Germline V gene sequence: CDR1 SGHKS, CDR2 YYEKEE (reference sequence). The V gene end was trimmed by 1 base and the J gene end by 6 bases; junction bases not matched to a gene: 5. This CDR3 has 15 residues. The CDR3 bases are TGTGCCAGCAGCTTGTGGGACAGGAAAGATGAAAAACTGTTTTTT. Translation gives CASSLWDRKDEKLFF. Variable domain in full (rest from reference TRBV5-5 and TRBJ1-4): DAGVTQSPTHLIKTRGQQVTLRCSPISGHKSVSWYQQVLGQGPQFIFQYYEKEERGRGNFPDRFSARQFPNYSSELNVNALLLGDSALYLCASSLWDRKDEKLFFGSGTQLSVL.

The chain joins TRBV27 to TRBJ2-2; 7 nucleotides match TRBD2. J was trimmed by 4 bases and V by 1 base; bases with no gene match: 3. Per the germline V gene, CDR1 is MNHEY and CDR2 is SMNVEV (reference sequence). The CDR3 is made up of 15 amino acids. CDR3 protein: CASSLFAGATGELFF. The CDR3 DNA sequence: TGTGCCAGCAGTTTATTCGCGGGAGCCACCGGGGAGCTGTTTTTT.

Points on this clone: Other DNA sequences from this sample encode an identical CDR3 as well. This chain joins TRBV28 and TRBJ2-7, with TRBD1 matching over 7 bases. This CDR3 is built from 14 residues. Per the germline V gene, CDR1 is MDHEN and CDR2 is SYDVKM. J gave up 3 bases and V 2 bases, and 4 bases lay outside the gene matches. This chain's CDR3 is CASSLPGQNYEQYF. The CDR3 DNA follows: TGTGCCAGCAGTTTACCGGGACAGAACTACGAGCAGTACTTC.

This clone was found a few times. The chain combines TRBV24-1 with TRBJ1-1, with 7 bases identical to TRBD1. The V segment lost 2 bases and the J segment 7 bases; nucleotides outside the gene matches: 9. The length of the CDR3 is 15 residues. Germline CDR1 reads KGHDR; CDR2 reads SFDVKD. In nucleotides, the CDR3 is TGTGCCACCAGTGATTCCGCCCGGGCAGGGGGTGAAGCTTTCTTT. It yields the protein CATSDSARAGGEAFF.

The V gene is TRBV30, the J gene TRBJ2-2, with a weak D call TRBD1 (5 bases). V was shortened by 3 bases and J by 6 bases, with 8 bases between the two germline ends. The CDR3 runs 12 residues. The germline gives CDR1 GTSNPN, CDR2 SVGIG (reference sequence). This CDR3 reads CAWRLGAGELFF. CDR3 in DNA: TGTGCCTGGAGGCTAGGGGCCGGGGAGCTGTTTTTT.

The chain uses TRBV11-2 and TRBJ2-2; D might be TRBD1 (5 bases). The CDR3 is 14 amino acids. The V and J ends lost 0 bases and 4 bases respectively, with 6 bases between them. Germline loops: CDR1 SGHAT, CDR2 FQNNGV. The CDR3: CASSLDRVTGELFF. CDR3 nucleotides: TGTGCCAGCAGCTTAGACAGGGTCACCGGGGAGCTGTTTTTT.

This rearrangement joins TRBV21-1 to TRBJ2-7; the tabulated D call, TRBD2, remains unverified against the DNA. TRBV21-1 constitutes a pseudogene. The CDR3 runs 14 residues. The CDR3 DNA is TGTGCCAGCACCCGGAGGGTCCCGGGTAACGAGCAGTACTTC. It is translated as CASTRRVPGNEQYF.